This note documents a single T cell receptor beta chain sequence. This record belongs to a study of blood T cell repertoires in COVID-19. TCRdb's copy holds only in-frame clones and misses some; the assay was immunoSEQ multiplex PCR. The data hold roughly 250,000 clones, with around 90% observed a single time. Trimming pared 4 bases from V and 1 base from J, leaving 11 bases between. Germline-derived CDR1 and CDR2 are SGHRS and YFSETQ. CDR3 length: 14 amino acids. Assignment of participants to cohorts was predicated upon participant-reported clinical history. This chain joins TRBV5-1 and TRBJ1-1; D is uncertain. The sample was PBMCs or T cells enriched from blood (not recorded which). The sequence was collected from a woman aged 50 to 60 who had recovered from COVID-19. The CDR3 DNA sequence: TGCGCCAGCAGCATCCTGGGCCAGAACACTGAAGCTTTCTTT. It encodes CASSILGQNTEAFF.